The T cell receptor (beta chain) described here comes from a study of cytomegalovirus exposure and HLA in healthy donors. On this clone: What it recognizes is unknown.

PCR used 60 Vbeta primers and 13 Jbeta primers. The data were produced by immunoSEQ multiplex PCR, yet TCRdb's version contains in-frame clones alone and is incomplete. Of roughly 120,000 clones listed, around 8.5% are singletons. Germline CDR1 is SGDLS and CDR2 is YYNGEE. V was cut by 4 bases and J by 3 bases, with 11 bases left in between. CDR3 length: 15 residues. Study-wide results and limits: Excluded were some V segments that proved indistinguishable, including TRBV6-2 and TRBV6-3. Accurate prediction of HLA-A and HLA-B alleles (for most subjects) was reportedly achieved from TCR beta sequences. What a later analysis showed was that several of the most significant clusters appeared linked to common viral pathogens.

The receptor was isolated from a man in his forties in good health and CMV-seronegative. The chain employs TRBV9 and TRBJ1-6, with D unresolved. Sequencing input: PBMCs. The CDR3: CASSREDFYNSPLHF. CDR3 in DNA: TGTGCCAGCAGCAGAGAGGATTTCTATAATTCACCCCTCCACTTT.